Each of the 27 T cell receptor beta chains below was sequenced from the same sample in a study of T-cell reconstitution after alpha-beta-depleted transplantation in children. Unique molecular identifiers were used in preparing the TCRbeta library. TCRdb passed the PCR reads through MiXCR, listing each CDR3 protein once. The sample records about 980,000 distinct CDR3 sequences, roughly 29% being singletons. This specimen was PBMCs, mostly from graft donor cells, taken 360 days after TCRalphabeta/CD19-depleted stem cell transplant. These receptors were taken from a boy under three years old who had a stem cell transplant for SCID, so the T cells may come from the graft donor.

This chain joins TRBV4-3 and TRBJ1-4; D remains unclear. The V end was cut by 3 bases, the J end by 7 bases, with 18 bases between. Looked up from germline, CDR1 is LGHNA and CDR2 is YSLEER. This CDR3 is 16 amino acids long. The CDR3 DNA reads TGCGCCAGCAGCCACGATCTTTGGGATACAGCTGAAAAACTGTTTTTT. This codes for CASSHDLWDTAEKLFF.

This clonotype appeared a few times. The chain couples TRBV4-1 to TRBJ1-2; D call uncertain. Trimming took 4 bases from V and 0 from J, leaving 12 bases between them. The CDR3 consists of 15 residues. Germline CDR1 is MGHRA and CDR2 is YSYEKL. The CDR3 reads CASSPRGLSNYGYTF. CDR3 sequence (DNA): TGCGCCAGCAGCCCCCGAGGGCTTTCTAACTATGGCTACACCTTC.

CDR3 sequence: CAISGGGDNEQFF. The DNA for the CDR3 is TGTGCCATCAGCGGGGGGGGAGACAATGAGCAGTTCTTC. This chain joins TRBV10-3 and TRBJ2-1, with 8 bases that match TRBD2. Germline CDR1 and CDR2: ENHRY and SYGVKD. V was clipped by 6 bases and J by 5 bases; unmatched bases: 3. This CDR3 is built from 13 residues.

In this sample, this clonotype turned up a few times. The rearrangement joins TRBV5-5 to TRBJ1-5; D possibly corresponds to TRBD1 (6 bases). Trimming cost V 4 bases and J 0 bases, with 14 bases left between them. The CDR3 is 16 residues long. The germline V gene has CDR1 SGHKS and CDR2 YYEKEE (reference sequence). The CDR3 nucleotides are TGTGCCAGCAGCACTACGACAGGTTATAGCAATCAGCCCCAGCATTTT. Its translation: CASSTTTGYSNQPQHF.

The chain employs TRBV4-1 and TRBJ2-2; unclear D gene. CDR3 size: 14 residues. Germline V gene lookup returns CDR1 MGHRA and CDR2 YSYEKL. V lost 4 bases and J 2 bases, leaving 8 bases between the germline ends. The CDR3 loop reads CASSPDHNTGELFF. CDR3 nucleotides: TGCGCCAGCAGCCCCGACCATAACACCGGGGAGCTGTTTTTT.

The table lists this clonotype with many counts. The chain combines TRBV20-1 with TRBJ2-7; D unresolved. CDR1 is DFQATT, CDR2 SNEGSKA, per germline (reference sequence). The CDR3 spans 12 residues. Trimming left V 3 bases short and J 2 bases short, with 8 bases between. The CDR3 here is CSARAGAYEQYF. The CDR3 nucleotides are TGCAGTGCTAGGGCCGGTGCCTACGAGCAGTACTTC.

The V gene is TRBV5-1, the J gene TRBJ2-1; D unresolved. This CDR3 has 15 residues. CDR1 SGHRS and CDR2 YFSETQ come from the germline V gene. The V end was cut by 2 bases, the J end by 4 bases, with 13 bases between. The CDR3 DNA follows: TGCGCCAGCAGCTTTCTACGACAAGTATACAATGAGCAGTTCTTC. Translated, it gives CASSFLRQVYNEQFF.

The chain has TRBV9 and TRBJ2-1, with 11 bases aligning to TRBD1. J was trimmed by 8 bases and V by 2 bases; bases with no gene match: 9. This CDR3 is 16 amino acids long. Germline V gives CDR1 SGDLS, CDR2 YYNGEE. CDR3 amino acids: CASSVDGWTGGHEQFF. The CDR3 DNA reads TGTGCCAGCAGCGTTGACGGATGGACAGGGGGCCATGAGCAGTTCTTC.

V usage is TRBV7-6 and J usage is TRBJ2-2; TRBD2 aligns across 8 bases. With V trimmed by 1 base and J by 1 base, 2 bases remained unmatched. The CDR3 extends over 16 amino acids. From germline, CDR1 is SGHVS and CDR2 FNYEAQ. Here the CDR3 reads CASSLEAGGNTGELFF. In DNA, the CDR3 is TGTGCCAGCAGCTTAGAGGCGGGGGGGAACACCGGGGAGCTGTTTTTT.

This clonotype was observed a handful of times. The chain is built from TRBV11-2 and TRBJ2-1, with TRBD1 identical over 9 bases. The ends lost 5 bases at V and 6 bases at J; junction bases unmatched: 23. The CDR3 is 20 amino acids. From germline, CDR1 is SGHAT and CDR2 FQNNGV. This CDR3 reads CASSLRTGEMLALSPNEQFF. DNA of the CDR3: TGTGCCAGCAGCCTGAGGACAGGGGAAATGTTGGCCCTGTCTCCCAATGAGCAGTTCTTC.

The table lists this clonotype with a few counts. The rearrangement joins TRBV2 to TRBJ2-7; weak D call: TRBD1 (5 bases). V dropped 4 bases and J dropped 11 bases, with 12 bases sitting between them. Germline CDR1 reads SNHLY; CDR2 reads FYNNEI. This CDR3 contains 11 residues. As DNA, the CDR3 is TGTGCCAGCAGTGTGACAGAGTTGGAGTACTTC. This translates into CASSVTELEYF. The full variable domain, rest sourced from reference TRBV2 and TRBJ2-7, is EPEVTQTPSHQVTQMGQEVILRCVPISNHLYFYWYRQILGQKVEFLVSFYNNEISEKSEIFDDQFSVERPDGSNFTLKIRSTKLEDSAMYFCASSVTELEYFGPGTRLTVT.

In its sample, this clonotype was seen a few times. The rearrangement joins TRBV9 to TRBJ2-2; possibly TRBD2 for D (5 bases). Per germline, CDR1 SGDLS and CDR2 YYNGEE. Trimming removed 2 bases from V and 6 bases from J, with 17 bases in between. The CDR3 runs 16 residues. DNA of the CDR3: TGTGCCAGCAGCGTCATCCCAACTAGAGTTCCCGGGGAGCTGTTTTTT. This sequence encodes CASSVIPTRVPGELFF.

Ten or more counts support this clonotype. V is TRBV6-5 and J is TRBJ1-2, with TRBD1 matching 7 bases. Germline CDR1 and CDR2: MNHEY and SVGAGI. The CDR3 consists of 16 residues. V was clipped by 1 base and J by 4 bases; unmatched bases: 9. This CDR3 is CASSYFYRGWGYGYTF. The DNA of the CDR3 is TGTGCCAGCAGTTACTTCTACAGGGGATGGGGCTATGGCTACACCTTC.

The CDR3 here is CASSSPGLAGPSTDTQYF. In nucleotides, the CDR3 is TGTGCCAGCAGCTCCCCGGGACTAGCGGGCCCTAGCACAGATACGCAGTATTTT. This rearrangement joins TRBV11-2 to TRBJ2-3; 12 positions agree with TRBD2. Germline assignment: CDR1 SGHAT and CDR2 FQNNGV. The length of the CDR3 is 18 residues. V shed 4 bases and J 0 bases; nucleotides not matched to a gene: 8.

Only a few counts were recorded for this clonotype. The rearrangement uses TRBV9 and TRBJ2-3, with D unclear. V was shortened by 2 bases and J by 2 bases, with 12 bases between the two germline ends. Germline V gives CDR1 SGDLS, CDR2 YYNGEE. The CDR3 is 15 amino acids. In nucleotides, the CDR3 is TGTGCCAGCAGCGTCAGCCCCGCAACCACAGATACGCAGTATTTT. Amino acid sequence: CASSVSPATTDTQYF. The whole variable domain, remainder taken from reference TRBV9 and TRBJ2-3, is DSGVTQTPKHLITATGQRVTLRCSPRSGDLSVYWYQQSLDQGLQFLIQYYNGEERAKGNILERFSAQQFPDLHSELNLSSLELGDSALYFCASSVSPATTDTQYFGPGTRLTVL.

The CDR3 protein is CASSLSGRNTDTQYF. The DNA for the CDR3 is TGTGCCAGCAGCTTAAGCGGGCGAAACACAGATACGCAGTATTTT. The chain joins TRBV7-2 to TRBJ2-3, with D perhaps matching TRBD2 (6 bases). V lost 2 bases and J 2 bases, leaving 11 bases between the germline ends. The CDR3 consists of 15 residues. Germline values: CDR1 SGHTA, CDR2 FQGNSA.

V and J are TRBV6-1 and TRBJ1-1, with D perhaps matching TRBD1 (6 bases). Germline CDR1 and CDR2: MNHNS and SASEGT. V was clipped by 6 bases and J by 6 bases, with 17 bases between them. The CDR3 runs to 14 residues. The CDR3 is CASSWGQGLPEAFF. CDR3 bases: TGTGCCAGCAGCTGGGGCCAGGGGTTGCCTGAAGCTTTCTTT.

This sequence joins TRBV12-3 or TRBV12-4 and TRBJ2-7, with D perhaps TRBD2 (6 bases). The V end lost 5 bases, the J end lost 3 bases, and 17 bases lay between the germline ends. CDR3 size: 15 residues. The chain's CDR3 is CASSNPGAANYEQYF. CDR3 sequence (DNA): TGTGCCAGCAGTAACCCGGGAGCGGCAAACTACGAGCAGTACTTC.

The sample holds a few counts of this clonotype. The chain carries TRBV19 and TRBJ1-3, with D possibly being TRBD1 (5 bases). Germline V gene sequence: CDR1 LNHDA, CDR2 SQIVND (reference sequence). The ends were cut back, 10 bases at V and 0 bases at J, with 10 bases in the middle. This CDR3 has 13 residues. This CDR3 is CATQGNSGNTIYF. The CDR3 nucleotides are TGTGCCACCCAGGGAAACTCTGGAAACACCATATATTTT.

CDR3 in amino acids: CASSLPGTGDGDTQYF. CDR3 nucleotide sequence: TGCGCCAGCAGCCTCCCCGGGACAGGGGATGGAGATACGCAGTATTTT. V gene TRBV5-1 combines with J gene TRBJ2-3, with TRBD1 identical over 10 bases. Germline assignment: CDR1 SGHRS and CDR2 YFSETQ. Trimming at V came to 4 bases and at J to 5 bases, leaving 10 bases not matched to a gene. This CDR3 is built from 16 residues.

This clonotype was seen once. The chain carries TRBV20-1 and TRBJ1-3; TRBD1 agrees at 9 bases. In germline, CDR1 is DFQATT, CDR2 SNEGSKA (reference sequence). The CDR3 runs to 15 residues. V was clipped by 6 bases and J by 3 bases; unmatched bases: 9. This CDR3 reads CSALLTGGVGNTIYF. The CDR3 DNA reads TGCAGTGCCCTACTCACAGGGGGCGTTGGAAACACCATATATTTT.

V gene TRBV12-3 or TRBV12-4 combines with J gene TRBJ2-7; D is ambiguous. Trimming stripped 3 bases from V and 2 bases from J, with 8 bases between. This CDR3 is built from 13 residues. The CDR3 region has the DNA TGTGCCAGCAGTTTCGCCGCAACCTACGAGCAGTACTTC. Translating gives CASSFAATYEQYF.

This sequence joins TRBV5-5 and TRBJ1-3; D unclear. V lost 2 bases and J 0 bases, leaving 9 bases between the germline ends. This CDR3 region has 15 residues. Germline V lookup: CDR1 SGHKS, CDR2 YYEKEE (reference sequence). The CDR3 sequence: CASSFSYDSGNTIYF. The CDR3 DNA sequence: TGTGCCAGCAGCTTTTCGTATGACTCTGGAAACACCATATATTTT. The full variable domain, in which reference TRBV5-5 and TRBJ1-3 provide the parts outside the CDR3, is DAGVTQSPTHLIKTRGQQVTLRCSPISGHKSVSWYQQVLGQGPQFIFQYYEKEERGRGNFPDRFSARQFPNYSSELNVNALLLGDSALYLCASSFSYDSGNTIYFGEGSWLTVV.

This clonotype occurred once. This sequence joins TRBV25-1 and TRBJ2-1, with TRBD1 matching 11 bases. Germline V gives CDR1 MGHDK, CDR2 SYGVNS. The CDR3 length is 16 residues. The V and J ends lost 4 bases and 9 bases, in that order; junction bases with no gene match: 11. CDR3 sequence (DNA): TGTGCCAGCAGTGCCTTGGGAGGACAGGGGGCGGGTGAGCAGTTCTTC. Protein: CASSALGGQGAGEQFF.

The CDR3 protein is CASSLSQGSEQYF. DNA of the CDR3: TGTGCCAGCAGTCTCTCCCAGGGATCCGAGCAGTACTTC. J is TRBJ2-7 and V is TRBV28; D is possibly TRBD1 (5 bases). This CDR3 region has 13 residues. CDR1 is MDHEN and CDR2 is SYDVKM in the germline V gene. Between the trimmed V and J ends, which lost 5 bases and 6 bases, there was a span of 14 bases.

The V gene is TRBV12-3 or TRBV12-4, the J gene TRBJ2-7; TRBD1 aligns across 9 bases. The CDR3 has 14 amino acids. V lost 6 bases and J lost 5; bases outside the gene matches: 8. This CDR3 reads CASRRTGVHHEQYF. The CDR3 DNA is TGTGCCAGCAGGCGGACAGGGGTCCATCACGAGCAGTACTTC.

As DNA, the CDR3 is TGCGCCAGCAGCTTGGCCGATTCGGGCTACGAGCAGTACTTC. Translation gives CASSLADSGYEQYF. The chain combines TRBV5-1 with TRBJ2-7, with D hard to call. Trimming stripped 0 bases from V and 3 bases from J, with 10 bases between. The CDR3 is 14 amino acids. Germline values: CDR1 SGHRS, CDR2 YFSETQ.